This T cell receptor beta chain stems from a study of CXCR3-negative and CXCR3-positive naive CD8 T cells. Study-wide results and limits: Much lower diversity was found in memory CD8+ cells, while both naive subsets had comparably high diversity. Naive cells with CXCR3 showed TRB CDR3s that were more hydrophobic than those in CXCR3-negative naive cells.

About this clonotype itself: The antigen remains undetermined.

TRB cDNA libraries were made by UMI-labeled 5' RACE. TCRdb reanalyzed the 5' RACE reads and collapses them to one entry per CDR3 protein, without DNA. The sample totals under 110,000 distinct CDR3 sequences. Cells that were CD45RO-CCR7+CD27+CD95- constituted naive CD8+ T cells. The germline gives CDR1 SGHVS, CDR2 FQNEAQ. This CDR3 region has 14 residues. This receptor was obtained from a human donor in good health. Some clones in this sample may be carry-over from other donors' samples. This sequence joins TRBV7-8 and TRBJ2-5; TCRdb designates TRBD1, a call that cannot be tested without DNA. Material for sequencing was naive CXCR3+ CD8+ T cells from blood. The subset was: CD45RO-CCR7+CD27+CD95- naive CD8+ T cells expressing CXCR3 (TNR3+). CDR3 residues: CASSPQAGQETQYF.